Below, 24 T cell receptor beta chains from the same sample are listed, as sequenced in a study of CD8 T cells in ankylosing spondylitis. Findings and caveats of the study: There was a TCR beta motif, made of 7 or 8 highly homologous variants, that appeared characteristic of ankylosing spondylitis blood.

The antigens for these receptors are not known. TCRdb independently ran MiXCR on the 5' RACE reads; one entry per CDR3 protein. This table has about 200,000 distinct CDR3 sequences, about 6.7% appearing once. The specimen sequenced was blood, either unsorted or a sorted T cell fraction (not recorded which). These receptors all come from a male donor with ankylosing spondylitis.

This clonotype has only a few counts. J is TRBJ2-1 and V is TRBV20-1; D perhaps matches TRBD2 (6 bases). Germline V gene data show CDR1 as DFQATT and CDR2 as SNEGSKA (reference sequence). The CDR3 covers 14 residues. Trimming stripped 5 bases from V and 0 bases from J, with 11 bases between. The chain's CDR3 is CSAPRDFSYNEQFF. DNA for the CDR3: TGCAGTGCTCCCCGGGACTTCTCCTACAATGAGCAGTTCTTC.

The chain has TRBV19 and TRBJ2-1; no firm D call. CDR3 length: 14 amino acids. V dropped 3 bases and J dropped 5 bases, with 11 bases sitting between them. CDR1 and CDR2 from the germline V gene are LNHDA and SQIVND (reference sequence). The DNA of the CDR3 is TGTGCCAGTAGTATTGACCCAAAAAACAATGAGCAGTTCTTC. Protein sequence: CASSIDPKNNEQFF.

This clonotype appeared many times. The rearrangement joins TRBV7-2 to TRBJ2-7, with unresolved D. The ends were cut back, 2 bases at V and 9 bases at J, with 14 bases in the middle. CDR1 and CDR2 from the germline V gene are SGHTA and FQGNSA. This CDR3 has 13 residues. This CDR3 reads CASSLLSMPMQYF. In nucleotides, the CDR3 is TGTGCCAGCAGCTTATTAAGTATGCCTATGCAGTACTTC.

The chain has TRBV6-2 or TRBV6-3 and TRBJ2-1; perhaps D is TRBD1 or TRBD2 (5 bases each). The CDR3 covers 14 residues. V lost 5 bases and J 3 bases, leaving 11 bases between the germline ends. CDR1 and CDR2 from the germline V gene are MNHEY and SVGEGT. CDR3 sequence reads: CASSGRGLYNEQFF. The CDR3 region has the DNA TGTGCCAGCAGTGGCCGGGGCCTCTACAATGAGCAGTTCTTC.

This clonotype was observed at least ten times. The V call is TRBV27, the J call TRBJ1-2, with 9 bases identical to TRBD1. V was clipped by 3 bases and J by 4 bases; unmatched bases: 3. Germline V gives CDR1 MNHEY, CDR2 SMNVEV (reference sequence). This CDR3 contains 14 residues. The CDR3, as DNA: TGTGCCAGCAGTTTGACGGGACAGGGCTATGGCTACACCTTC. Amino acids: CASSLTGQGYGYTF.

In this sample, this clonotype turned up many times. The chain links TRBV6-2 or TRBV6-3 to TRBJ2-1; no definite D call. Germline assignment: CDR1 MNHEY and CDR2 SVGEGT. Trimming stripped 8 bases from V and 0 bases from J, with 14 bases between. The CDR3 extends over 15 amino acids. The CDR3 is CASAPGRSSYNEQFF. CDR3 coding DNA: TGTGCCAGCGCCCCCGGCCGGAGCTCCTACAATGAGCAGTTCTTC.

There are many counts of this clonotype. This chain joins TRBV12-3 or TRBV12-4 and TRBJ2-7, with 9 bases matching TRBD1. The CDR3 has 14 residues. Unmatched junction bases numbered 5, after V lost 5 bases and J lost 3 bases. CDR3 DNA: TGTGCCAGCAGTACCGGGACAGGGATCTACGAGCAGTACTTC. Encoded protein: CASSTGTGIYEQYF.

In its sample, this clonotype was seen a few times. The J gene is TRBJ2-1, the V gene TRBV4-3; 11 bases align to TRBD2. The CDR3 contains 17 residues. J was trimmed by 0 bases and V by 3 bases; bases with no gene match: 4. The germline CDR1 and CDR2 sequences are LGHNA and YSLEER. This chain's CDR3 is CASSQPTSGDSYNEQFF. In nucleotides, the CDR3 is TGCGCCAGCAGCCAGCCGACTAGCGGGGACTCCTACAATGAGCAGTTCTTC.

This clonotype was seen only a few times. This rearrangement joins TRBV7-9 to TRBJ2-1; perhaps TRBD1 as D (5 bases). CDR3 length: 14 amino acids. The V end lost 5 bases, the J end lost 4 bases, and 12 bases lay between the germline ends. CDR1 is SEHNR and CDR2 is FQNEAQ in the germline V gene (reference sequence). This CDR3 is CASSGRVGYNEQFF. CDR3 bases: TGTGCCAGCAGCGGCAGGGTTGGGTACAATGAGCAGTTCTTC.

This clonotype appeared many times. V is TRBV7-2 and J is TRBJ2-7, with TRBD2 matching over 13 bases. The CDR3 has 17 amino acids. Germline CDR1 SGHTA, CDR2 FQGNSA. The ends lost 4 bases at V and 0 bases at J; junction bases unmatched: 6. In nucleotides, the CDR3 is TGTGCCAGCAGCTCGGGACTAGCGGGATTAAGCTCCTACGAGCAGTACTTC. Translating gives CASSSGLAGLSSYEQYF. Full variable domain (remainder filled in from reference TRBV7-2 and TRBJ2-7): GAGVSQSPSNKVTEKGKDVELRCDPISGHTALYWYRQSLGQGLEFLIYFQGNSAPDKSGLPSDRFSAERTGGSVSTLTIQRTQQEDSAVYLCASSSGLAGLSSYEQYFGPGTRLTVT.

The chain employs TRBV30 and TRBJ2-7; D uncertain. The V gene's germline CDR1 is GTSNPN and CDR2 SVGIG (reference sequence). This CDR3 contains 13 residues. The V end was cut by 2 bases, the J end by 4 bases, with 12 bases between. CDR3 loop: CAWSIMSNYEQYF. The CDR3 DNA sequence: TGTGCCTGGAGTATAATGAGCAATTACGAGCAGTACTTC.

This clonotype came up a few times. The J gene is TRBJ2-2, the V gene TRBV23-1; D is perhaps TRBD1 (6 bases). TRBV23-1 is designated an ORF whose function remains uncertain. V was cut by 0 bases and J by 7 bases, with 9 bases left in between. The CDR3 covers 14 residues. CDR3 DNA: TGCGCCAGCAGTCAATCGCCAGGGGACGGGGAGCTGTTTTTT. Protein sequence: CASSQSPGDGELFF.

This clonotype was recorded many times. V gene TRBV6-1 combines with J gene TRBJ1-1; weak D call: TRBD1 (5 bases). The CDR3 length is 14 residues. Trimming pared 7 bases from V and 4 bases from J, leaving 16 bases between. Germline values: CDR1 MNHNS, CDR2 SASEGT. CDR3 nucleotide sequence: TGTGCCAGCATTCAAACTACAGGTGCCACTGAAGCTTTCTTT. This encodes CASIQTTGATEAFF.

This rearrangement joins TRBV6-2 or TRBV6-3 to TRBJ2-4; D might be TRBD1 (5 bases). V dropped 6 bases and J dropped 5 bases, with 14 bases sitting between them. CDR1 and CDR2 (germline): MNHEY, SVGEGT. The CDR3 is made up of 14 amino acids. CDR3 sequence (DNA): TGTGCCAGCAGAGCGTGGGGCGCGGAAAACATTCAGTACTTC. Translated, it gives CASRAWGAENIQYF.

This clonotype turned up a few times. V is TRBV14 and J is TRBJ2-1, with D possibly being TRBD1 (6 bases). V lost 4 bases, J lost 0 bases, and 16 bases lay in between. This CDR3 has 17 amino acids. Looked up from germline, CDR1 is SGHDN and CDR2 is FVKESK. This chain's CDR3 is CASSLGGRYNSYNEQFF. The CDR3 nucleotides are TGTGCCAGCAGCCTAGGGGGACGCTACAACTCCTACAATGAGCAGTTCTTC.

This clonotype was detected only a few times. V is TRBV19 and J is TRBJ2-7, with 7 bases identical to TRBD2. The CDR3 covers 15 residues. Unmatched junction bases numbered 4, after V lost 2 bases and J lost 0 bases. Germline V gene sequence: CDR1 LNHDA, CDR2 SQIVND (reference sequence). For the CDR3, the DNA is TGTGCCAGTAGTATAAGCGGGACTCCCTCCTACGAGCAGTACTTC. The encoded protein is CASSISGTPSYEQYF.

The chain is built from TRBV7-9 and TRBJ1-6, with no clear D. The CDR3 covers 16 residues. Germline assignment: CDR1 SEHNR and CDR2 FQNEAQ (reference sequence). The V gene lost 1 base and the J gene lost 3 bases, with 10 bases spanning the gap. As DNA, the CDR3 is TGTGCCAGCAGCTTAGGTGCATCTTACTATAATTCACCCCTCCACTTT. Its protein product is CASSLGASYYNSPLHF.

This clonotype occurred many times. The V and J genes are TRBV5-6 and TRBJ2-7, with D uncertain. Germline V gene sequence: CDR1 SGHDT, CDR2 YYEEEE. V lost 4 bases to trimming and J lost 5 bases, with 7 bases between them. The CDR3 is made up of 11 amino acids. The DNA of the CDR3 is TGTGCCAGCAGCAGGTCTAACGAGCAGTACTTC. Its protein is CASSRSNEQYF.

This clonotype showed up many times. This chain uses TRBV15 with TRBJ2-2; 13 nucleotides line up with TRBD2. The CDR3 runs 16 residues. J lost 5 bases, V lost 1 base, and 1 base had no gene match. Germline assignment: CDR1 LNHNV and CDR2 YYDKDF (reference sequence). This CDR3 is CATSRGGLAGTGELFF. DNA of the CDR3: TGTGCCACCAGCAGAGGGGGACTAGCGGGGACCGGGGAGCTGTTTTTT.

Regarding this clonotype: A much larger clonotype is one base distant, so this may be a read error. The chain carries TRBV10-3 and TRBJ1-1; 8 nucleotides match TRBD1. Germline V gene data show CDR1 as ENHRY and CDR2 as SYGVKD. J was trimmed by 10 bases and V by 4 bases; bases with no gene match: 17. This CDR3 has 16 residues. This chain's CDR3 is CAISGSRQGAWGGAFF. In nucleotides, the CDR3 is TGTGCCATCAGTGGTAGCAGGCAGGGGGCCTGGGGTGGAGCTTTCTTT.

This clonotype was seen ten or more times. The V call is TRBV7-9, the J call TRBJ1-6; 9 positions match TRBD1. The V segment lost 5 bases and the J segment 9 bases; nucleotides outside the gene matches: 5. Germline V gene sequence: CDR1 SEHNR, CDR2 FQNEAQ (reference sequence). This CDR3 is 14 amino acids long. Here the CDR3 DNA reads TGTGCCAGCAGCCCGACAGGGGGGGTTTCACCCCTCCACTTT. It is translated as CASSPTGGVSPLHF.

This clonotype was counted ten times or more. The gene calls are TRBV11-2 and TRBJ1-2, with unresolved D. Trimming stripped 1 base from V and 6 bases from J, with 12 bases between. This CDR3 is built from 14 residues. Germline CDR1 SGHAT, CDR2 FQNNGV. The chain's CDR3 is CASSLGGQRHGYTF. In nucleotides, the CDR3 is TGTGCCAGCAGCTTAGGGGGTCAACGGCATGGCTACACCTTC.

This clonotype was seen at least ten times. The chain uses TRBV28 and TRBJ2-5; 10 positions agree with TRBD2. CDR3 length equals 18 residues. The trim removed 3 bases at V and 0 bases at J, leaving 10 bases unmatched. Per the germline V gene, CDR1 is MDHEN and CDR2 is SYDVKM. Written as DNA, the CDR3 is TGTGCCAGCAGTTTTCTAGCGGGGGAGGTTTCCAACCAAGAGACCCAGTACTTC. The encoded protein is CASSFLAGEVSNQETQYF.

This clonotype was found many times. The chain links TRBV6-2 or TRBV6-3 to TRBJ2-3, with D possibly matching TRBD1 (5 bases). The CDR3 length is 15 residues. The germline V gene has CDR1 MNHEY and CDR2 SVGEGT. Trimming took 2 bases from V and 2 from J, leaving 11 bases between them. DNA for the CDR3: TGTGCCAGCAGTTACCAAGGGGATCTCACAGATACGCAGTATTTT. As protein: CASSYQGDLTDTQYF.